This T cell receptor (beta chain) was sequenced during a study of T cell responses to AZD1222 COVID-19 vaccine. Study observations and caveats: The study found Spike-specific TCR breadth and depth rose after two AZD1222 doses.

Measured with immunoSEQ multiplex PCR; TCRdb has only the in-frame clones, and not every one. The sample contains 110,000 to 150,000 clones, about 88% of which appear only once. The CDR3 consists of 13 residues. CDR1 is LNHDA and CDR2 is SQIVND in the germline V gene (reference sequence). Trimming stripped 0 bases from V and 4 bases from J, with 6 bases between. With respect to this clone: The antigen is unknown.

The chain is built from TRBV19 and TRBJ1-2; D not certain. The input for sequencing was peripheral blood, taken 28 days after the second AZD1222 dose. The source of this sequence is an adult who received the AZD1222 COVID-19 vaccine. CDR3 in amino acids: CASSIEGLYGYTF. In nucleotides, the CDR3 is TGTGCCAGTAGTATAGAAGGACTCTATGGCTACACCTTC.